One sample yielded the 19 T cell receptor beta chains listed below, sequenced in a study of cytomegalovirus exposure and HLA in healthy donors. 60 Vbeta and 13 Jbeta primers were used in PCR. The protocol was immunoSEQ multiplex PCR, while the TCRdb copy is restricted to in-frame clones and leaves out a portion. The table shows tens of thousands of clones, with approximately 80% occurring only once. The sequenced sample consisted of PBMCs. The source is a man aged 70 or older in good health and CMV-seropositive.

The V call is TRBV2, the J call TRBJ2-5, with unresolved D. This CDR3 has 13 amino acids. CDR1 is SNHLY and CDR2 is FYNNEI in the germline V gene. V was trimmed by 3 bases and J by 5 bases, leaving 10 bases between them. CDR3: CASSEISRETQYF. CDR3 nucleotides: TGTGCCAGCAGTGAGATTAGCCGGGAGACCCAGTACTTC. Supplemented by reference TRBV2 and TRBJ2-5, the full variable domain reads EPEVTQTPSHQVTQMGQEVILRCVPISNHLYFYWYRQILGQKVEFLVSFYNNEISEKSEIFDDQFSVERPDGSNFTLKIRSTKLEDSAMYFCASSEISRETQYFGPGTRLLVL.

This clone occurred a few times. CDR3: CASSVGLAGVKQFF. The CDR3 DNA reads TGTGCCAGCAGCGTGGGACTAGCGGGAGTTAAGCAGTTCTTC. The chain couples TRBV7-9 to TRBJ2-1; 14 bases line up with TRBD2. Germline V gives CDR1 SEHNR, CDR2 FQNEAQ (reference sequence). V was pared by 5 bases and J by 11 bases, with 5 bases of the junction left unmatched. There are 14 residues in the CDR3.

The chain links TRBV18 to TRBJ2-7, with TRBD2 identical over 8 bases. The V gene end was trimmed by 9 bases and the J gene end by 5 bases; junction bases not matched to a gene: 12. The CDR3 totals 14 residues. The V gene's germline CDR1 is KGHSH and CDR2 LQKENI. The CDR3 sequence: CASTSQSGRNEQYF. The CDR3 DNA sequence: TGTGCCAGTACATCTCAGAGCGGGAGAAACGAGCAGTACTTC.

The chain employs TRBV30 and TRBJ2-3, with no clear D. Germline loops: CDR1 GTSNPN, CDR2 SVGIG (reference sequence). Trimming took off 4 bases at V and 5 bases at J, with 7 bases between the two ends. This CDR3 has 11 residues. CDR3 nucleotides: TGTGCCTGGATAAGAGGAGATACGCAGTATTTT. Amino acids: CAWIRGDTQYF.

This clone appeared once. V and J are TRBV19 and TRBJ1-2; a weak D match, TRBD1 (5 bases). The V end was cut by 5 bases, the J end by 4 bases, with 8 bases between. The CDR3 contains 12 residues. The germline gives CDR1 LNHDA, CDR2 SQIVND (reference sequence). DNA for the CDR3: TGTGCCAGTAGTGTCCAGGGCTATGGCTACACCTTC. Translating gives CASSVQGYGYTF.

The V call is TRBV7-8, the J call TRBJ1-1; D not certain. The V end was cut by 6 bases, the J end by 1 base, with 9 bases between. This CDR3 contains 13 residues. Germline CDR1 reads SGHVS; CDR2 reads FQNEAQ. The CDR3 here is CASRRHANTEAFF. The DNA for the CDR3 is TGTGCCAGCAGGAGGCACGCGAACACTGAAGCTTTCTTT.

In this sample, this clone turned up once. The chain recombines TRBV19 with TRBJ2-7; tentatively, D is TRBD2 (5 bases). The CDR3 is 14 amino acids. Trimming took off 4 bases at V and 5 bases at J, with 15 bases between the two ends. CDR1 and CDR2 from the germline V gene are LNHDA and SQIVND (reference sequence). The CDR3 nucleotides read TGTGCCAGTAGTAGGACTCCTGATTCTAACGAGCAGTACTTC. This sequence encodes CASSRTPDSNEQYF.

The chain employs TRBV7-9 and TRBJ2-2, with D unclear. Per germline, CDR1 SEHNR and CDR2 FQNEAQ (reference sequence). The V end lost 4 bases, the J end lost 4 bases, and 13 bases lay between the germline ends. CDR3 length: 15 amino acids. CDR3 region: CASSSRAEFTGELFF. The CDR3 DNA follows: TGTGCCAGCAGCTCTAGAGCAGAATTCACCGGGGAGCTGTTTTTT.

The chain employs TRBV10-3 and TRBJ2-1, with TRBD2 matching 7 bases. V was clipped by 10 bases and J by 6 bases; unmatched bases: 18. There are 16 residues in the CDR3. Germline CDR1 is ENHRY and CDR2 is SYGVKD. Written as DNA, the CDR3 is TGTGCCACCTATAGCGGGCTCCCCCAACGGGGCAATGAGCAGTTCTTC. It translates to CATYSGLPQRGNEQFF.

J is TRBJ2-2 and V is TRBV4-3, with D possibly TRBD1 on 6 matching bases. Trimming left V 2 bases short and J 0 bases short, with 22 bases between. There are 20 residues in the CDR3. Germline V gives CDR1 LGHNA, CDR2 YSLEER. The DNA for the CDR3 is TGCGCCAGCAGCCAATTCCAAGATTGGGGGAAGGGGGCGAACACCGGGGAGCTGTTTTTT. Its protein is CASSQFQDWGKGANTGELFF.

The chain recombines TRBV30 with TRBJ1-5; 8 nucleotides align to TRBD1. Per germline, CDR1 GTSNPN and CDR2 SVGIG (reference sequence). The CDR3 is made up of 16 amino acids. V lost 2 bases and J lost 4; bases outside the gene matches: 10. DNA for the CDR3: TGTGCCTGGAGTCCGAGGGGACAGGCAGGGAATCAGCCCCAGCATTTT. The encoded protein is CAWSPRGQAGNQPQHF.

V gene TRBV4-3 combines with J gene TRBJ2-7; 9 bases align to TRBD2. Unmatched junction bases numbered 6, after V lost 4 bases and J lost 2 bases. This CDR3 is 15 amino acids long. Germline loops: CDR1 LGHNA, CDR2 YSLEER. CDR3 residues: CASSPASGAPYEQYF. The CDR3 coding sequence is TGCGCCAGCAGCCCGGCTAGCGGGGCCCCCTACGAGCAGTACTTC.

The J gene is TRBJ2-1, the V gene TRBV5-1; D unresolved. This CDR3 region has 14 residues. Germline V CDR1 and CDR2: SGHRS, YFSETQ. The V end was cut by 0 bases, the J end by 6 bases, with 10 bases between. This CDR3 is CASSLATGGNEQFF. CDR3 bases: TGCGCCAGCAGCTTGGCTACCGGTGGCAATGAGCAGTTCTTC.

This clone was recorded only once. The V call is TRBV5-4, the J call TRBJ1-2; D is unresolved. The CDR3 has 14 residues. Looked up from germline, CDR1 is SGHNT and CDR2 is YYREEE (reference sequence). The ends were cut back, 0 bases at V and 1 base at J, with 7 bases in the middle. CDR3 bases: TGTGCCAGCAGCTTGGTTGAGGTTAACTATGGCTACACCTTC. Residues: CASSLVEVNYGYTF.

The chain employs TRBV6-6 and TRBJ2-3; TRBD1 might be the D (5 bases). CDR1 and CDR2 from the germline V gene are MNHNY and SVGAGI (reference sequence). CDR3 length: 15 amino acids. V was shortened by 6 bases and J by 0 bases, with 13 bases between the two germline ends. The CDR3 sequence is CASRPLGQSTDTQYF. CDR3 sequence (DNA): TGTGCCAGCAGGCCGTTGGGGCAGAGCACAGATACGCAGTATTTT.

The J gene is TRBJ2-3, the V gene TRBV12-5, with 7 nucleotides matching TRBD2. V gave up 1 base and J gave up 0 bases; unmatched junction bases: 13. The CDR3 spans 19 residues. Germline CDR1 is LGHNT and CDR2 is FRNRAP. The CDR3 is CASGLARDYRQLSTDTQYF. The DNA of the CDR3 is TGTGCTAGTGGTTTGGCCCGGGACTACCGGCAACTAAGCACAGATACGCAGTATTTT. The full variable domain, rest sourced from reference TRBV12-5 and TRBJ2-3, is DARVTQTPRHKVTEMGQEVTMRCQPILGHNTVFWYRQTMMQGLELLAYFRNRAPLDDSGMPKDRFSAEMPDATLATLKIQPSEPRDSAVYFCASGLARDYRQLSTDTQYFGPGTRLTVL.

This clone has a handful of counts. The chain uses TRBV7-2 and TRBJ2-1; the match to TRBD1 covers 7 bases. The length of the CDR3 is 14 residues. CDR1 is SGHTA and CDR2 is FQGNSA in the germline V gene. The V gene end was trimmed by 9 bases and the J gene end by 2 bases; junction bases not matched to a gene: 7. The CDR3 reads CASTRDSTYNEQFF. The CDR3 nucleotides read TGTGCCAGTACCCGGGACAGTACCTACAATGAGCAGTTCTTC.

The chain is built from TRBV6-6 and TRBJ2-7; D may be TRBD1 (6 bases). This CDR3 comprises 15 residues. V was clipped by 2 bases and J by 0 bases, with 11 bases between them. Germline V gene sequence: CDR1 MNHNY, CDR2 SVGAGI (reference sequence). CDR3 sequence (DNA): TGTGCCAGCAGTTACCGAGACAGGAGCTCCTACGAGCAGTACTTC. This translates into CASSYRDRSSYEQYF.

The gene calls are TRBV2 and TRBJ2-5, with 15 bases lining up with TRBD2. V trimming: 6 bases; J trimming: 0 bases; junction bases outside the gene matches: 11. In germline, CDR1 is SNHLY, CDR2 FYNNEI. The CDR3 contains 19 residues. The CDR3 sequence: CASSSSGLAGGLYQETQYF. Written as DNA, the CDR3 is TGTGCCAGCAGCAGCAGCGGACTAGCGGGGGGGCTGTACCAAGAGACCCAGTACTTC. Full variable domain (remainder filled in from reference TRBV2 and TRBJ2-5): EPEVTQTPSHQVTQMGQEVILRCVPISNHLYFYWYRQILGQKVEFLVSFYNNEISEKSEIFDDQFSVERPDGSNFTLKIRSTKLEDSAMYFCASSSSGLAGGLYQETQYFGPGTRLLVL.